A single sample gave rise to the 18 T cell receptor beta chains below, sequenced in a study of cytomegalovirus exposure and HLA in healthy donors. The PCR used 60 Vbeta and 13 Jbeta primers. The data were produced by immunoSEQ multiplex PCR, yet TCRdb's version contains in-frame clones alone and is incomplete. The sample lists tens of thousands of clones; around nine tenths were seen once. Specimen: PBMCs. These receptors were taken from a man aged 25-40 years in good health and CMV-seropositive.

The J gene is TRBJ2-1, the V gene TRBV11-3; D unresolved. V lost 2 bases, J lost 6 bases, and 8 bases lay in between. Germline CDR1 reads SGHNT; CDR2 reads YENEEA. This CDR3 spans 13 amino acids. The CDR3 region has the DNA TGTGCCAGCAGCTTAAGAGGCAGCAATGAGCAGTTCTTC. Residues: CASSLRGSNEQFF. The complete variable domain, with remaining parts taken from reference TRBV11-3 and TRBJ2-1, reads EAGVVQSPRYKIIEKKQPVAFWCNPISGHNTLYWYLQNLGQGPELLIRYENEEAVDDSQLPKDRFSAERLKGVDSTLKIQPAELGDSAVYLCASSLRGSNEQFFGPGTRLTVL.

The chain links TRBV6-1 to TRBJ2-7, with D perhaps TRBD1 (5 bases). Germline lookup yields CDR1 MNHNS and CDR2 SASEGT. Trimming took off 2 bases at V and 9 bases at J, with 20 bases between the two ends. The CDR3 spans 15 residues. This CDR3 reads CASSESLGNLGPQYF. The CDR3 region has the DNA TGTGCCAGCAGTGAAAGCTTGGGAAATCTGGGGCCGCAGTACTTC.

The chain employs TRBV5-5 and TRBJ1-1; 7 nucleotides line up with TRBD1. V shed 0 bases and J 8 bases; nucleotides not matched to a gene: 4. The germline V gene has CDR1 SGHKS and CDR2 YYEKEE (reference sequence). This CDR3 contains 13 residues. CDR3 sequence: CASSLGIGGEAFF. The CDR3 DNA sequence: TGTGCCAGCAGCTTGGGGATAGGGGGCGAAGCTTTCTTT. Variable domain in full (rest from reference TRBV5-5 and TRBJ1-1): DAGVTQSPTHLIKTRGQQVTLRCSPISGHKSVSWYQQVLGQGPQFIFQYYEKEERGRGNFPDRFSARQFPNYSSELNVNALLLGDSALYLCASSLGIGGEAFFGQGTRLTVV.

As concerns this clone: This sample includes further DNA sequences coding for the same CDR3. V gene TRBV28 combines with J gene TRBJ2-7, with 9 bases lining up with TRBD1. The length of the CDR3 is 14 residues. Germline assignment: CDR1 MDHEN and CDR2 SYDVKM. V was pared by 6 bases and J by 2 bases, with 5 bases of the junction left unmatched. CDR3 amino acids: CASSGTGRTYEQYF. The CDR3 nucleotides are TGTGCCAGCAGCGGGACAGGGAGGACCTACGAGCAGTACTTC.

This clone was found once. The rearrangement uses TRBV10-2 and TRBJ2-1; 8 nucleotides line up with TRBD1. The CDR3 spans 17 residues. Germline-derived CDR1 and CDR2 are WSHSY and SAAADI. Germline trimming cut 0 bases from V and 0 bases from J; bases unmatched to any gene: 4. The CDR3 is CASSESVDRVSYNEQFF. The DNA for the CDR3 is TGCGCCAGCAGTGAGTCGGTGGACAGGGTCTCCTACAATGAGCAGTTCTTC.

The chain combines TRBV5-1 with TRBJ1-2, with 7 nucleotides matching TRBD1. The CDR3 totals 17 residues. Germline values: CDR1 SGHRS, CDR2 YFSETQ. Trimming at V came to 2 bases and at J to 6 bases, leaving 16 bases not matched to a gene. The CDR3 region is CASSFLQGLGNQDGYTF. CDR3 nucleotide sequence: TGCGCCAGCAGCTTTTTACAGGGGTTAGGGAATCAAGATGGCTACACCTTC. The whole variable domain, filled in from reference TRBV5-1 and TRBJ1-2, reads KAGVTQTPRYLIKTRGQQVTLSCSPISGHRSVSWYQQTPGQGLQFLFEYFSETQRNKGNFPGRFSGRQFSNSRSEMNVSTLELGDSALYLCASSFLQGLGNQDGYTFGSGTRLTVV.

The rearrangement uses TRBV19 and TRBJ2-3, with TRBD1 as a possible D gene (6 bases). The V gene's germline CDR1 is LNHDA and CDR2 SQIVND (reference sequence). The ends were cut back, 10 bases at V and 2 bases at J, with 13 bases in the middle. The CDR3 has 13 amino acids. CDR3 amino acids: CATGQIDTDTQYF. The CDR3 region has the DNA TGTGCCACAGGACAGATAGACACAGATACGCAGTATTTT.

V is TRBV2 and J is TRBJ2-7; D is uncertain. The CDR3 is made up of 10 amino acids. The germline V and J ends were trimmed by 3 bases and 5 bases, with 2 bases remaining between them. Looked up from germline, CDR1 is SNHLY and CDR2 is FYNNEI. Here the CDR3 reads CASSDDEQYF. The CDR3 bases are TGTGCCAGCAGTGACGACGAGCAGTACTTC.

J is TRBJ2-5 and V is TRBV5-4; 11 bases map to TRBD2. The tail of the sequence fits TRBJ2-7 better, so the J call may be wrong. Germline V gene data show CDR1 as SGHNT and CDR2 as YYREEE (reference sequence). The CDR3 covers 15 residues. CDR3 sequence (DNA): TGTGCCAGCAGCTTGTCTTCCGGGACTAGCGGCGAGCAGTACTTC. Protein sequence: CASSLSSGTSGEQYF.

The chain employs TRBV13 and TRBJ2-1; D might be TRBD1 (6 bases). V lost 5 bases to trimming and J lost 3 bases, with 11 bases between them. Per germline, CDR1 PRHDT and CDR2 FYEKMQ (reference sequence). The CDR3 runs 14 residues. The CDR3 sequence: CASSSRDIYNEQFF. The CDR3 nucleotides are TGTGCCAGCAGCAGCCGGGACATCTACAATGAGCAGTTCTTC.

The chain combines TRBV5-1 with TRBJ2-2, with TRBD1 as a possible D gene (5 bases). Germline CDR1 is SGHRS and CDR2 is YFSETQ. Trimming removed 5 bases from V and 6 bases from J, with 11 bases in between. The CDR3 consists of 13 residues. CDR3 sequence: CASSSGAAGELFF. In DNA form, the CDR3 reads TGCGCCAGCAGTAGTGGGGCAGCCGGGGAGCTGTTTTTT. Drawing the rest from reference TRBV5-1 and TRBJ2-2, the complete variable domain is KAGVTQTPRYLIKTRGQQVTLSCSPISGHRSVSWYQQTPGQGLQFLFEYFSETQRNKGNFPGRFSGRQFSNSRSEMNVSTLELGDSALYLCASSSGAAGELFFGEGSRLTVL.

This rearrangement joins TRBV23-1 to TRBJ1-2; D is perhaps TRBD1 (5 bases). TRBV23-1 carries the ORF label, with uncertain function. The CDR3 runs 14 residues. V lost 4 bases and J lost 0, with 9 bases in between. This chain's CDR3 is CASSRPDTNYGYTF. CDR3 coding DNA: TGCGCCAGCAGTCGGCCGGACACTAACTATGGCTACACCTTC.

The chain joins TRBV28 to TRBJ2-7, with 8 bases identical to TRBD2. Germline values: CDR1 MDHEN, CDR2 SYDVKM. CDR3 length equals 14 residues. V dropped 5 bases and J dropped 4; count of bases not matched to a gene: 7. Here the CDR3 reads CASSPASGPYEQYF. Here the CDR3 DNA reads TGTGCCAGCAGTCCGGCTAGCGGGCCTTACGAGCAGTACTTC.

This CDR3 is CASRRQGAGQPQHF. Here the CDR3 DNA reads TGTGCCAGCAGACGACAGGGGGCCGGCCAGCCCCAGCATTTT. The V call is TRBV28, the J call TRBJ1-5, with 10 positions matching TRBD1. With 6 bases clipped from V and 7 bases from J, the junction kept 6 bases outside the gene matches. Germline CDR1 is MDHEN and CDR2 is SYDVKM. CDR3 length: 14 residues.

This clone came up a few times. V is TRBV6-6 and J is TRBJ2-7, with a possible D match to TRBD1 (6 bases). V lost 7 bases to trimming and J lost 7 bases, with 20 bases between them. The germline V gene encodes CDR1 MNHNY and CDR2 SVGAGI (reference sequence). The CDR3 extends over 14 amino acids. The chain's CDR3 is CASTIGQWLNEQYF. The CDR3 bases are TGTGCCAGCACCATCGGACAGTGGCTGAATGAGCAGTACTTC.

The chain carries TRBV7-9 and TRBJ1-2; D is possibly TRBD1 (5 bases). CDR3 size: 16 residues. The V gene lost 2 bases and the J gene lost 7 bases, with 20 bases spanning the gap. From germline, CDR1 is SEHNR and CDR2 FQNEAQ (reference sequence). The CDR3 sequence is CASSLTLGGSGGGYTF. CDR3 DNA: TGTGCCAGCAGCTTAACTCTCGGGGGGTCCGGGGGTGGCTACACCTTC.

The V and J genes are TRBV11-2 and TRBJ1-1, with unresolved D. Trimming cost V 1 base and J 3 bases, with 6 bases left between them. The V gene's germline CDR1 is SGHAT and CDR2 FQNNGV. The CDR3 is 13 amino acids. CDR3 loop: CASSLAPYTEAFF. The DNA of the CDR3 is TGTGCCAGCAGCTTAGCCCCTTACACTGAAGCTTTCTTT.

The V gene is TRBV25-1, the J gene TRBJ1-4; TRBD1 might be the D (5 bases). The CDR3 spans 15 residues. Germline lookup yields CDR1 MGHDK and CDR2 SYGVNS. V was cut by 4 bases and J by 3 bases, with 12 bases left in between. For the CDR3, the DNA is TGTGCCAGCAGTGTCCCCGCGGGGGCTAATGAAAAACTGTTTTTT. This sequence encodes CASSVPAGANEKLFF.